These 8 T cell receptor beta chains share one sample of origin, sequenced in a study of blood T cell repertoires in COVID-19 (dated by TCRdb to about 2020). Receptor libraries were prepared by the immunoSEQ multiplex PCR assay. TCRdb mirrors the immuneACCESS table, restricted to in-frame sequences. Some clones are absent from its copies; in checked studies, under half trace to an unresolved V gene, and the reason for the others is unknown. The sample has 50,000 to 75,000 clones on record, approximately 79% of them singletons. 3.5% of the sample comes from the top ten. Source material: peripheral blood. The receptors here all came from a man aged 55 to 70 with acute or convalescent COVID-19.

A few counts support this clone. The V gene is TRBV2, the J gene TRBJ1-1; no clear D gene. Trimming shortened V by 5 bases and J by 3 bases, and 10 bases separated the two germline ends. CDR3 length equals 13 residues. The germline CDR1 and CDR2 sequences are SNHLY and FYNNEI. CDR3 residues: CASSRGLDTEAFF. For the CDR3, the DNA is TGTGCCAGCAGTAGAGGATTGGACACTGAAGCTTTCTTT.

The chain employs TRBV12-3 or TRBV12-4 and TRBJ1-3, with D unresolved. The CDR3 runs to 13 residues. V was pared by 3 bases and J by 0 bases, with 3 bases between. CDR3 in DNA: TGTGCCAGCAGTTTCAACTCTGGAAACACCATATATTTT. It specifies CASSFNSGNTIYF.

The V gene is TRBV28, the J gene TRBJ1-1; a possible D gene is TRBD1 (6 bases). The CDR3 covers 15 residues. Trimming left V 5 bases short and J 11 bases short, with 24 bases between. CDR1 is MDHEN and CDR2 is SYDVKM in the germline V gene. DNA of the CDR3: TGTGCCAGCAGTGCGGTCGAGGACAGAATACTTGACGCTTTCTTT. As protein: CASSAVEDRILDAFF.

In this sample, this clone turned up a few times. The rearrangement links TRBV7-3 to TRBJ2-1; 8 bases fit TRBD2. There are 15 residues in the CDR3. The germline gives CDR1 SGHTA, CDR2 FQGTGA. V was clipped by 4 bases and J by 7 bases; unmatched bases: 9. CDR3 sequence (DNA): TGTGCCAGCAGCTGGCAACCGGGACTAGTAAATGAGCAGTTCTTC. This encodes CASSWQPGLVNEQFF.

The J gene is TRBJ2-5, the V gene TRBV4-2; D perhaps matches TRBD1 (6 bases). Germline CDR1 LGHNA, CDR2 YNFKEQ. Trimming left V 2 bases short and J 2 bases short, with 9 bases between. This CDR3 contains 14 residues. The CDR3 loop is CASSQRQVQETQYF. Here the CDR3 DNA reads TGTGCCAGCAGCCAAAGACAGGTTCAAGAGACCCAGTACTTC.

V is TRBV7-2 and J is TRBJ1-1; D gene uncertain. The CDR3 length is 14 residues. Germline assignment: CDR1 SGHTA and CDR2 FQGNSA. Trimming cost V 5 bases and J 0 bases, with 10 bases left between them. CDR3 sequence reads: CASSHGLMNTEAFF. The CDR3 DNA is TGTGCCAGCAGCCATGGACTTATGAACACTGAAGCTTTCTTT.

The J gene is TRBJ2-1, the V gene TRBV3-1 (or the pseudogene TRBV3-2), with 13 bases matching TRBD2. CDR1 is LGHDT and CDR2 is YNNKEL in the germline V gene (reference sequence). The CDR3 totals 16 residues. The junction had 3 bases not matched to a gene; V was cut back by 5 bases and J by 2 bases. CDR3 coding DNA: TGTGCCAGCAGCGAAGGGACTAGCGGGACCTACAATGAGCAGTTCTTC. This encodes CASSEGTSGTYNEQFF.

The chain is built from TRBV28 and TRBJ2-2, with D tentatively TRBD1 (6 bases). The germline CDR1 and CDR2 sequences are MDHEN and SYDVKM. The V gene lost 4 bases and the J gene lost 5 bases, with 14 bases spanning the gap. The CDR3 sequence is 15 residues long. The CDR3 protein is CASSSRDTGTGELFF. CDR3 DNA sequence: TGTGCCAGCAGTTCCCGGGACACGGGTACCGGGGAGCTGTTTTTT.